This T cell receptor beta chain was captured by sequencing in a study of T cell repertoires in cytomegalovirus infection. General observations from the study: The ex vivo response showed dominance by HLA-C-restricted CMV-specific TCR beta clonotypes.

The table lists this clonotype with a few counts. Antigen: not known. The V segment lost 3 bases and the J segment 4 bases; nucleotides outside the gene matches: 8. Germline CDR1 and CDR2: MDHEN and SYDVKM. CDR3 length equals 15 residues. TCRdb reprocessed the reads with MiXCR, giving one entry per CDR3 protein. This sample yields a few hundred thousand distinct CDR3 sequences, of which about 35% are seen a single time; roughly 14% belongs to the top ten. The input for sequencing was cultured PBMCs, taken from culture after CMV antigen stimulation. V usage is TRBV28 and J usage is TRBJ1-1, with 7 nucleotides matching TRBD1. The sequence was obtained from a human donor in good health (CMV status not recorded). Some clones in this sample may be carry-over from other donors' samples. CDR3 loop: CASSFVGGRGTEAFF. The CDR3 DNA reads as TGTGCCAGCAGTTTTGTAGGGGGCAGGGGCACTGAAGCTTTCTTT.